This T cell receptor beta chain was captured in a study of shared clonotypes between healthy human individuals. Findings and caveats of the study: Generally, naive subsets (rather than memory subsets) showed larger estimated richness. The low donor count limited represented genetic and exposure-history diversity.

CD4+ cells yielded CD45RA+ naive and CD45RA-negative memory subsets. The CDR3 is 13 residues long. With 5 bases removed from V and 7 bases from J, the gap between germline ends came to 14 bases. Germline V gene lookup returns CDR1 SGHTA and CDR2 FQGNSA. In the case of this clone: Its antigen is undetermined.

Sorted-subset replicate PCR reactions contained approximately 190 ng DNA, corresponding to approximately 30,000 T cell genomes. TCRdb's table, derived via immunoSEQ multiplex PCR, lists solely in-frame clones and lacks some. The table has about 1.1 million clones, 75% to 85% seen once. The sample taken for sequencing was memory CD4+ T cells from PBMCs. As to subset: CD45RA-negative fraction. The chain is built from TRBV7-2 and TRBJ1-2; D gene uncertain. This sequence originates from a man younger than 35 in good health. Some clones in this sample may be carry-over from other donors' samples. CDR3 sequence (DNA): TGTGCCAGCAGCAAGTGGCGAGGGTCTGGCTACACCTTC. The encoded protein is CASSKWRGSGYTF.